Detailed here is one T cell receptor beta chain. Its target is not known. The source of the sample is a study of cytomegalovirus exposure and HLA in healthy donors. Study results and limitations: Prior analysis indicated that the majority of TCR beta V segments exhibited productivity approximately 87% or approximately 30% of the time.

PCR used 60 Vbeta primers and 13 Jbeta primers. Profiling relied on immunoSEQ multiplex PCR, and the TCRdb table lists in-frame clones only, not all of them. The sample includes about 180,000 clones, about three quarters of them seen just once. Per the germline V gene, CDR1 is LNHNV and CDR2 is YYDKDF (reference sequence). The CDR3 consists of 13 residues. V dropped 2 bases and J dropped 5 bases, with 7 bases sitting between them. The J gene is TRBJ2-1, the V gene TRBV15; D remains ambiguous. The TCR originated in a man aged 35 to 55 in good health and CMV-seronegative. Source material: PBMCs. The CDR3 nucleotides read TGTGCCACCAGCAGACTAGTTGACAATGAGCAGTTCTTC. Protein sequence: CATSRLVDNEQFF.